This T cell receptor (beta chain) was recovered during a study of control samples from healthy donors and cancer patients. Method: immunoSEQ multiplex PCR; TCRdb's copy keeps in-frame clones and lacks some. There are about 79,000 clones in the sample; roughly 93% occur only once, and around 1.3% lies in the top ten. In germline, CDR1 is MNHNY, CDR2 SVGAGI (reference sequence). V was shortened by 6 bases and J by 4 bases, with 9 bases between the two germline ends. CDR3 length: 12 residues. This chain uses TRBV6-6 with TRBJ1-2, with D unclear. This TCR was recovered from a middle-aged woman with lung cancer. Sequenced sample: PBMCs. CDR3 region: CASSPIGYGYTF. CDR3 sequence (DNA): TGTGCCAGCAGCCCTATCGGCTATGGCTACACCTTC.